This T cell receptor (beta chain) derives from a study of T-cell reconstitution after alpha-beta-depleted transplantation in children. A library of TCRbeta sequences, prepared with unique molecular identifiers, was generated. TCRdb fed the PCR reads into MiXCR, producing one record per CDR3 protein. The data show roughly 280,000 distinct CDR3 sequences, approximately 10% seen once. The study, taken as a whole, reports: It was newly produced T cells that mostly accounted for T-cell counts and diversity one year after transplant.

This clonotype was observed at least ten times. Its antigen is still unknown. Germline values: CDR1 MNHEY, CDR2 SVGEGT. Trimming stripped 4 bases from V and 10 bases from J, with 14 bases between. CDR3 length equals 14 residues. This chain uses TRBV6-2 or TRBV6-3 with TRBJ1-6, with D maybe TRBD1 (5 bases). This sequence originates from a male patient aged 2-15 years who had a stem cell transplant for chronic granulomatous disease, so the T cells may come from the graft donor. The input for sequencing was peripheral blood, taken 180 days after TCRalphabeta/CD19-depleted stem cell transplant. CDR3 nucleotides: TGTGCCAGCAGTTCCCCCGGGGGACGGTCACCCCTCCACTTT. Amino acid sequence: CASSSPGGRSPLHF.